These 18 T cell receptor beta chains were all obtained from the same sample, sequenced in a study of cytomegalovirus exposure and HLA in healthy donors. The PCR employed 60 Vbeta primers together with 13 Jbeta primers. Clones were sequenced by immunoSEQ multiplex PCR, and TCRdb holds only the in-frame ones, with some missing. Of roughly 130,000 clones listed, just over 65% are singletons. Material: PBMCs. All receptors come from a man aged 18 to 30 in good health and CMV-seronegative.

Note on this clone: One end of the junction fails to match germline, which may point to a read error. The CDR3 region has the DNA TGTTCCAGCAGCTTAGGCGGCTCCTACGAGCAGTACTTC. As protein: CSSSLGGSYEQYF. The J gene is TRBJ2-7, the V gene TRBV7-9; no reliable D call. The CDR3 sequence is 13 residues long. CDR1 and CDR2 from the germline V gene are SEHNR and FQNEAQ (reference sequence).

The chain links TRBV18 to TRBJ1-5; possible D gene TRBD1, 6 bases. V lost 2 bases and J lost 6, with 14 bases in between. This CDR3 has 15 amino acids. CDR1 is KGHSH, CDR2 LQKENI, per germline. In DNA, the CDR3 is TGTGCCAGCTCACCAGGGGGGGGGCGCAGTCAGCCCCAGCATTTT. It specifies CASSPGGGRSQPQHF.

This chain uses TRBV9 with TRBJ1-3, with D possibly matching TRBD1 (6 bases). Trimming took 3 bases from V and 4 from J, leaving 17 bases between them. This CDR3 is built from 16 residues. The germline gives CDR1 SGDLS, CDR2 YYNGEE. The CDR3 sequence: CASSAVGTTYGNTIYF. As DNA, the CDR3 is TGTGCCAGCAGCGCGGTAGGGACAACTTACGGAAACACCATATATTTT.

The chain uses TRBV10-3 and TRBJ2-5, with TRBD2 as a possible D gene (7 bases). The CDR3 loop spans 13 amino acids. Germline lookup yields CDR1 ENHRY and CDR2 SYGVKD. Trimming stripped 8 bases from V and 11 bases from J, with 21 bases between. The CDR3 sequence is CAIGRAGVGEQYF. CDR3 in DNA: TGTGCCATCGGGAGGGCAGGGGTGGGGGAGCAGTACTTC.

The V call is TRBV6-1, the J call TRBJ1-1; perhaps TRBD1 as D (5 bases). Germline V CDR1 and CDR2: MNHNS, SASEGT. The CDR3 runs 13 residues. Trimming took 7 bases from V and 10 from J, leaving 19 bases between them. The CDR3 DNA is TGTGCCAGCAAAGACATCGGGGGGGGAGGAGCTTTCTTT. This encodes CASKDIGGGGAFF.

This clone came up a few times. The chain links TRBV2 to TRBJ2-1; D unclear. This CDR3 contains 15 residues. V was pared by 6 bases and J by 0 bases, with 12 bases between. Germline lookup yields CDR1 SNHLY and CDR2 FYNNEI. Here the CDR3 DNA reads TGTGCCAGCAGCGTTGACACATCCTCCTACAATGAGCAGTTCTTC. Amino acid sequence: CASSVDTSSYNEQFF.

The chain links TRBV10-2 to TRBJ1-1, with D tentatively TRBD1 (6 bases). This CDR3 has 13 amino acids. The V end was cut by 6 bases, the J end by 4 bases, with 12 bases between. CDR1 and CDR2 (germline): WSHSY, SAAADI. CDR3 DNA sequence: TGCGCCAGCAGACAGGGCTGGGTCACTGAAGCTTTCTTT. This translates into CASRQGWVTEAFF.

This chain connects TRBV28 to TRBJ2-7; TRBD1 might be the D (6 bases). Germline V gene lookup returns CDR1 MDHEN and CDR2 SYDVKM. The V gene lost 3 bases and the J gene lost 4 bases, with 10 bases spanning the gap. The CDR3 contains 13 residues. The DNA of the CDR3 is TGTGCCAGCAGTTTGAGGGGGAAGTACGAGCAGTACTTC. Protein: CASSLRGKYEQYF.

This chain joins TRBV11-2 and TRBJ2-1; possible D gene TRBD1, 6 bases. V lost 7 bases to trimming and J lost 4 bases, with 20 bases between them. Germline CDR1 and CDR2: SGHAT and FQNNGV. The CDR3 length is 16 residues. The CDR3 nucleotides read TGTGCCAGCAATACAGGGAAGGCGCAAGTTTACAATGAGCAGTTCTTC. This encodes CASNTGKAQVYNEQFF.

The rearrangement uses TRBV6-1 and TRBJ2-7; 9 bases map to TRBD1. Looked up from germline, CDR1 is MNHNS and CDR2 is SASEGT. The CDR3 length is 13 residues. V shed 7 bases and J 6 bases; nucleotides not matched to a gene: 7. The CDR3 sequence is CASNRDRVFEQYF. The CDR3 nucleotides are TGTGCCAGCAACCGGGACAGGGTTTTCGAGCAGTACTTC.

This chain links TRBV2 with TRBJ2-2; no clear D gene. V shed 4 bases and J shed 1 base, with 7 bases lying between them. The CDR3 has 14 residues. Germline CDR1 SNHLY, CDR2 FYNNEI. CDR3 nucleotides: TGTGCCAGCAGTGTAACATTGAACACCGGGGAGCTGTTTTTT. Residues: CASSVTLNTGELFF.

The rearrangement links TRBV2 to TRBJ2-5; 7 bases agree with TRBD2. The DNA end is more similar to TRBJ2-7, so the J call may be wrong. There are 15 residues in the CDR3. Germline values: CDR1 SNHLY, CDR2 FYNNEI. DNA of the CDR3: TGTGCCAGCAAAGAGAAGGGGAGGGCCGTCGACGAGCAGTACTTC. Translation: CASKEKGRAVDEQYF.

This chain uses TRBV5-1 with TRBJ1-2, with 8 bases lining up with TRBD1. The V gene end was trimmed by 3 bases and the J gene end by 8 bases; junction bases not matched to a gene: 3. Germline V gives CDR1 SGHRS, CDR2 YFSETQ. The CDR3 has 12 amino acids. The CDR3 spells CASSSRTGGYTF. CDR3 nucleotide sequence: TGCGCCAGCAGCTCGAGGACAGGGGGCTACACCTTC. Full variable domain (rest looked up from reference TRBV5-1 and TRBJ1-2): KAGVTQTPRYLIKTRGQQVTLSCSPISGHRSVSWYQQTPGQGLQFLFEYFSETQRNKGNFPGRFSGRQFSNSRSEMNVSTLELGDSALYLCASSSRTGGYTFGSGTRLTVV.

The chain carries TRBV11-3 and TRBJ2-2; perhaps TRBD2 as D (5 bases). Trimming stripped 0 bases from V and 4 bases from J, with 15 bases between. There are 17 residues in the CDR3. Per the germline V gene, CDR1 is SGHNT and CDR2 is YENEEA. The DNA of the CDR3 is TGTGCCAGCAGCTTAGAGCCGGCGGAGGTGAGCACCGGGGAGCTGTTTTTT. Amino acid sequence: CASSLEPAEVSTGELFF. Complete variable domain (other parts from reference TRBV11-3 and TRBJ2-2): EAGVVQSPRYKIIEKKQPVAFWCNPISGHNTLYWYLQNLGQGPELLIRYENEEAVDDSQLPKDRFSAERLKGVDSTLKIQPAELGDSAVYLCASSLEPAEVSTGELFFGEGSRLTVL.

This clone was seen a few times. The chain employs TRBV27 and TRBJ2-2, with a tentative D call TRBD1 (5 bases). This CDR3 comprises 13 residues. Trimming took 3 bases from V and 7 from J, leaving 9 bases between them. The germline gives CDR1 MNHEY, CDR2 SMNVEV (reference sequence). DNA of the CDR3: TGTGCCAGCAGTTTTAGACAGATCGGGGAGCTGTTTTTT. This codes for CASSFRQIGELFF.

Points on this clone: At the DNA level, this CDR3 is encoded by other sequences in the same sample as well. The V and J genes are TRBV7-2 and TRBJ1-1, with D possibly being TRBD1 (5 bases). Germline V lookup: CDR1 SGHTA, CDR2 FQGNSA. The V end lost 3 bases, the J end lost 4 bases, and 9 bases lay between the germline ends. The CDR3 length is 13 residues. CDR3 residues: CASSLGGGTEAFF. As DNA, the CDR3 is TGTGCCAGCAGCTTGGGGGGTGGCACTGAAGCTTTCTTT.

The count of this clone is one. The chain couples TRBV19 to TRBJ1-1, with a possible D match to TRBD1 (5 bases). The germline CDR1 and CDR2 sequences are LNHDA and SQIVND (reference sequence). The CDR3 has 14 amino acids. The V and J ends lost 3 bases and 3 bases respectively, with 11 bases between them. In DNA form, the CDR3 reads TGTGCCAGTAGTATGTGGGGCGGGGACACTGAAGCTTTCTTT. This codes for CASSMWGGDTEAFF.

The table lists this clone with a few counts. The rearrangement joins TRBV5-1 to TRBJ2-7; 11 bases are shared with TRBD1. CDR1 and CDR2 from the germline V gene are SGHRS and YFSETQ. V lost 0 bases, J lost 5 bases, and 10 bases stayed unmatched. The CDR3 extends over 17 amino acids. The CDR3 DNA reads as TGCGCCAGCAGCTTGGTCGGGACAGGGGGTCGGAAGGACGAGCAGTACTTC. Translated, it gives CASSLVGTGGRKDEQYF.